Listed below are T cell receptor beta chains from one sample, sequenced in a study of Tregs in tolerant kidney transplant recipients. The data were produced by immunoSEQ multiplex PCR, yet TCRdb's version contains in-frame clones alone and is incomplete. Here the sample spans over 50,000 clones, 75% to 90% being singletons. The sequencing here drew on Tregs from blood, taken before the transplant. Receptors were obtained from a human donor who received a combined kidney and bone marrow transplant. The CDR3 runs from the conserved cysteine through the conserved F or W. D genes are given only for firm matches. Size values are once, few and many counts, or a class for expanded clones, and some rows have none.

>TRBV11-2|-|-|TRBJ2-6
CASSLESTYSGANVLTF
TGTGCCAGCAGCTTAGAGAGCACCTACTCTGGGGCCAACGTCCTGACTTTC
>TRBV5-1|-|-|TRBJ1-1
CASSVASNTEAFF
TGCGCCAGCAGCGTTGCCTCTAACACTGAAGCTTTCTTT
>TRBV9|TRBD2|once|TRBJ2-3
CASSVGLAGDTQYF
TGTGCCAGCAGCGTAGGACTAGCGGGGGATACGCAGTATTTT
>TRBV6-6|-|-|TRBJ1-5
CASSLDGNQPQHF
TGTGCCAGCAGCCTCGACGGCAATCAGCCCCAGCATTTT
>TRBV30|TRBD1|-|TRBJ2-7
CAWTRRDREQYF
TGTGCCTGGACCCGCCGGGACAGGGAGCAGTACTTC
>TRBV7-2|TRBD2|once|TRBJ2-3
CASSPESGGFFTDTQYF
TGTGCCAGCAGCCCAGAGAGCGGGGGGTTCTTCACAGATACGCAGTATTTT
>TRBV11-2|TRBD1|-|TRBJ1-2
CASSQPGQTIYGYTF
TGTGCCAGCAGCCAACCGGGACAGACGATCTATGGCTACACCTTC
>TRBV11-2|TRBD2|-|TRBJ2-1
CASSLGGRAHIF
TGTGCCAGCAGCTTAGGCGGGAGGGCTCACATCTTC
>TRBV7-2|TRBD1|-|TRBJ1-4
CASSSRDRREKLFF
TGTGCCAGCAGCTCCCGGGACAGAAGGGAAAAACTGTTTTTT
>TRBV6-4|TRBD2|-|TRBJ2-1
CASSEMGLAMNEQFF
TGTGCCAGCAGTGAAATGGGACTAGCGATGAATGAGCAGTTCTTC
>TRBV7-7|-|-|TRBJ1-3
CASSLSGGHGNTIYF
TGTGCCAGCAGCTTATCAGGCGGCCACGGAAACACCATATATTTT
>TRBV11-2|-|-|TRBJ1-3
CASSLEWRLRTSGNTIYF
TGTGCCAGCAGCTTAGAATGGCGTCTAAGAACTTCTGGAAACACCATATATTTT
>TRBV7-2|-|-|TRBJ2-3
CASSLGQSTDTQYF
TGTGCCAGCAGCTTAGGGCAGTCCACAGATACGCAGTATTTT
>TRBV5-5|-|-|TRBJ1-6
CASSFTPLVGSPLHF
TGTGCCAGCAGCTTCACCCCCCTAGTTGGGTCACCCCTCCACTTT
>TRBV5-4|TRBD1|-|TRBJ1-2
CASSGTGDGYTF
TGTGCCAGCAGCGGGACAGGGGATGGCTACACCTTC
>TRBV2|TRBD2|-|TRBJ2-7
CASTSSASGRAYEQHF
TGTGCCAGCACCTCCTCCGCTAGCGGGAGGGCGTACGAGCAGCACTTC
>TRBV18|-|-|TRBJ1-1
CASSPPYRAGAEAFF
TGTGCCAGCTCACCACCGTACAGGGCAGGGGCTGAAGCTTTCTTT
>TRBV5-4|TRBD1|-|TRBJ1-3
CATSPGQGPGNTIYF
TGTGCCACCTCACCGGGACAGGGGCCGGGAAACACCATATATTTT
>TRBV5-6|-|-|TRBJ2-7
CASSLGGGTHEQYF
TGTGCCAGCAGCCTCGGAGGGGGGACCCACGAGCAGTACTTC
>TRBV9|-|-|TRBJ1-2
CASSVGRGGGYTF
TGTGCCAGCAGCGTAGGGCGTGGGGGTGGCTACACCTTC
>TRBV2|TRBD2|-|TRBJ2-1
CAGRERDFSSFF
TGTGCCGGACGAGAGCGGGACTTCTCTTCGTTCTTC
>TRBV9|-|-|TRBJ2-7
CASSGNDRSAYEQYF
TGTGCCAGCAGCGGGAATGACAGGTCTGCTTACGAGCAGTACTTC
>TRBV7-2|TRBD2|-|TRBJ2-3
CASSLAWGLAGERSTDTQYF
TGTGCCAGCAGCTTAGCCTGGGGACTAGCGGGAGAAAGGAGCACAGATACGCAGTATTTT
>TRBV6-1|-|-|TRBJ2-2
CASEQVPGELFF
TGTGCCAGCGAGCAGGTGCCCGGGGAGCTGTTTTTT
>TRBV2|-|-|TRBJ1-4
CASMGINEKLFF
TGTGCCAGCATGGGGATTAATGAAAAACTGTTTTTT
>TRBV5-4|-|-|TRBJ2-2
CASSPRDGNTGELFF
TGTGCCAGCAGCCCCCGGGACGGTAACACCGGGGAGCTGTTTTTT
>TRBV6-5|TRBD2|-|TRBJ2-3
CASTPLGGYTDTQYF
TGTGCCAGCACCCCCCTGGGGGGGTACACAGATACGCAGTATTTT
>TRBV4-1|-|-|TRBJ1-3
CASSQVDMGFSGNTIYF
TGCGCCAGCAGCCAAGTGGACATGGGCTTCTCTGGAAACACCATATATTTT
>TRBV4-3|TRBD2|-|TRBJ2-3
CASSLLAVDTDTQYF
TGCGCCAGCAGCCTTCTAGCGGTAGACACAGATACGCAGTATTTT
>TRBV5-1|-|-|TRBJ1-1
CASSFGAGLNAEAFF
TGCGCCAGCAGCTTCGGTGCGGGACTCAACGCTGAAGCTTTCTTT
>TRBV7-9|-|once|TRBJ1-6
CASSPEGGSSPLHF
TGTGCCAGCAGCCCGGAGGGGGGGTCCTCACCCCTCCACTTT
>TRBV10-2|-|-|TRBJ1-1
CASSTNRAGTEAFF
TGCGCCAGCAGTACCAACAGGGCCGGGACTGAAGCTTTCTTT
>TRBV14|TRBD1|-|TRBJ1-2
CASSQGQGASTF
TGTGCCAGCAGCCAAGGACAGGGCGCATCCACCTTC
>TRBV11-2|-|-|TRBJ2-5
CASSLSSLETQYF
TGTGCCAGCAGCTTAAGTAGTCTGGAGACCCAGTACTTC
>TRBV5-1|-|few|TRBJ1-2
CASSLVGGIDTF
TGCGCCAGCAGCTTGGTGGGGGGCATTGACACCTTC
>TRBV28|TRBD1|-|TRBJ1-2
CASSQAGTGGVYGYTF
TGTGCCAGCAGTCAAGCCGGGACAGGGGGCGTCTATGGCTACACCTTC
>TRBV29-1|-|once|TRBJ1-4
CSALGGEKLFF
TGCAGCGCCCTCGGTGGCGAAAAACTGTTTTTT
>TRBV30|-|few|TRBJ2-3
CAWSVPGTQYF
TGTGCCTGGAGTGTGCCTGGTACGCAGTATTTT
>TRBV10-3|TRBD1|-|TRBJ2-1
CAISGPGTGSYNEQFF
TGTGCCATCAGTGGCCCCGGGACAGGGTCCTACAATGAGCAGTTCTTC
>TRBV5-1|-|-|TRBJ1-4
CASSPRGSTNEKLFF
TGCGCCAGCAGCCCTAGGGGATCAACTAATGAAAAACTGTTTTTT
>TRBV25-1|-|-|TRBJ1-1
CASKTGGGVTEAFF
TGTGCCAGTAAGACCGGAGGGGGAGTCACTGAAGCTTTCTTT
>TRBV19|-|few|TRBJ1-1
CASSPTGHPEAFF
TGTGCCAGTAGTCCCACAGGCCACCCTGAAGCTTTCTTT
>TRBV6-6|-|-|TRBJ2-1
CASSYIRGAYNEQFF
TGTGCCAGCAGCTACATAAGGGGGGCATACAATGAGCAGTTCTTC
>TRBV7-2|-|-|TRBJ1-1
CASSFGGAIGEAFF
TGTGCCAGCAGCTTCGGGGGGGCTATCGGTGAAGCTTTCTTT
>TRBV7-9|-|-|TRBJ2-7
CASSLSRGEQYF
TGTGCCAGCAGCCTAAGTAGGGGGGAGCAGTACTTC
>TRBV30|-|-|TRBJ1-1
CAWSGKVRTEAFF
TGTGCCTGGAGCGGGAAGGTTCGGACTGAAGCTTTCTTT
>TRBV28|TRBD1|-|TRBJ2-3
CASSEGATSTDTQYF
TGTGCCAGCAGCGAGGGGGCCACCAGCACAGATACGCAGTATTTT
>TRBV5-6|-|-|TRBJ1-1
CASSSRNTEAFF
TGTGCCAGCAGCTCGAGGAACACTGAAGCTTTCTTT